This entry describes one T cell receptor (beta chain). The data stem from a study of blood T cell repertoires in COVID-19. At the level of the study: COVID-19 samples from acute and convalescent phases originated in the United States, Italy and Spain. PBMCs, B-cell-depleted T cells, or T cells were the source of the cDNA or gDNA that made up the material.

Deletions cut 2 bases from V and 3 bases from J, with 19 bases between. CDR3 size: 17 residues. Germline V gene sequence: CDR1 MGHRA, CDR2 YSYEKL. In the authors' methods: Amplified reference gene primers provided the basis for estimating nucleated cell counts. Method: immunoSEQ multiplex PCR; TCRdb's copy keeps in-frame clones and lacks some. V and J calls and clone size are as listed in that table; D and trimming were resolved from the DNA. The profile shows fewer than 450,000 clones, about 93% of them singletons. The rearrangement joins TRBV4-1 to TRBJ2-5, with a weak D call TRBD2 (7 bases). This TCR derives from a woman younger than 30 who had recovered from COVID-19. The sequencing input was peripheral blood. The CDR3 region is CASSQHTGGLWEETQYF. CDR3 bases: TGCGCCAGCAGCCAACATACGGGGGGCTTATGGGAAGAGACCCAGTACTTC.